This TCR beta chain appears in the sequencing data of a study of early T cells in non-severe SARS-CoV-2 infection. This CDR3 region has 14 residues. Germline CDR1 reads MDHEN; CDR2 reads SYDVKM. V was pared by 5 bases and J by 4 bases, with 6 bases of the junction left unmatched. Unique molecular identifiers were affixed to single, distinct cDNA molecules. One entry per CDR3 protein, called by TCRdb with MiXCR from the 5' RACE reads. The sample lists over 100,000 distinct CDR3 sequences; around 13% were seen once. Sequencing was done on a sample of whole blood. This chain uses TRBV28 with TRBJ1-2, with TRBD1 matching 8 bases. The sequence derives from an adult who was a healthcare worker with PCR-confirmed SARS-CoV-2 infection or an uninfected control (not recorded which). CDR3 amino acids: CASSRTGSAYGYTF. The CDR3 nucleotides are TGTGCCAGCAGTAGGACAGGGTCTGCCTATGGCTACACCTTC.